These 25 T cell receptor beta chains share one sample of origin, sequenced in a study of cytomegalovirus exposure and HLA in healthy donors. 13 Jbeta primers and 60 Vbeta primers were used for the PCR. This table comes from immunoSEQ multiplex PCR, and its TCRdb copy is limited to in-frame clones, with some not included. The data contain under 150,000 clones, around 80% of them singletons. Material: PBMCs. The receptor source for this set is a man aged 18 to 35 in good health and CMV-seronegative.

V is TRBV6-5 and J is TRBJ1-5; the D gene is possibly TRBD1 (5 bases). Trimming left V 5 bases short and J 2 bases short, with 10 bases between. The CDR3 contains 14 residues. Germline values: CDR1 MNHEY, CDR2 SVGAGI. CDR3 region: CASSRGSGNQPQHF. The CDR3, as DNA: TGTGCCAGCAGTCGGGGGTCTGGCAATCAGCCCCAGCATTTT.

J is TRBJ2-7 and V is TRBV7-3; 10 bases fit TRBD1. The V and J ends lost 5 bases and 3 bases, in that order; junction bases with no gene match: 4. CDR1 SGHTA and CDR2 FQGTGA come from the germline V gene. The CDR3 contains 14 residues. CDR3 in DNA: TGTGCCAGCAGCGCCGGGACAGGGGACTACGAGCAGTACTTC. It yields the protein CASSAGTGDYEQYF.

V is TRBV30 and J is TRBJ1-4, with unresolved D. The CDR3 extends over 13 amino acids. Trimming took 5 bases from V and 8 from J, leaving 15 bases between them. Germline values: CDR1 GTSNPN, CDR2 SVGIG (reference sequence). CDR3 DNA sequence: TGTGCCTGGGCGGTTAGGAATGTAGAAAAACTGTTTTTT. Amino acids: CAWAVRNVEKLFF.

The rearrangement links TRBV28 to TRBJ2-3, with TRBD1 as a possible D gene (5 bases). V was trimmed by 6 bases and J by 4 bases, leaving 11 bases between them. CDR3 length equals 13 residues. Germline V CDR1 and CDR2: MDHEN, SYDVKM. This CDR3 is CASRPQGADTQYF. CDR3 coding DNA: TGTGCCAGCAGACCCCAGGGTGCAGATACGCAGTATTTT.

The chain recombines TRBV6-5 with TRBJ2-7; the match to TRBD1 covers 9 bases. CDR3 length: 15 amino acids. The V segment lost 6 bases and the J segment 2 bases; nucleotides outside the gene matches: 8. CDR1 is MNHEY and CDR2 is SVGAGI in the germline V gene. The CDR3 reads CASRQGANEAYEQYF. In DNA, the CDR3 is TGTGCCAGCAGACAGGGGGCCAACGAAGCCTACGAGCAGTACTTC.

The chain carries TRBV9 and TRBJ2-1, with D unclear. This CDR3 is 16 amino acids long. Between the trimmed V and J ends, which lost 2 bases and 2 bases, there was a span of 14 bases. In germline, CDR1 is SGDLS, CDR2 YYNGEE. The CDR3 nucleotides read TGTGCCAGCAGCGTGGCCGATGGCAGCGCCTACAATGAGCAGTTCTTC. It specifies CASSVADGSAYNEQFF.

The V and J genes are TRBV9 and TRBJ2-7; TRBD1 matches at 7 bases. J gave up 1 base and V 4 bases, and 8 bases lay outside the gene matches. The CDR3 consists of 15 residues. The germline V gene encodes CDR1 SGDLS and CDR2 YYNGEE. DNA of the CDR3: TGTGCCAGCAGCTTACGGGACAGTGGGTCCTACGAGCAGTACTTC. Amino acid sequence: CASSLRDSGSYEQYF.

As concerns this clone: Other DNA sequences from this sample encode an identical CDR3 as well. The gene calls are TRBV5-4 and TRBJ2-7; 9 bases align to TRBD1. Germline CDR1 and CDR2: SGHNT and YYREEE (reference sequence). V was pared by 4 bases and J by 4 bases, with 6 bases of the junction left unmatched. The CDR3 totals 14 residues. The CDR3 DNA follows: TGTGCCAGCAGCCCCGGGACAGGGACATACGAGCAGTACTTC. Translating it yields CASSPGTGTYEQYF.

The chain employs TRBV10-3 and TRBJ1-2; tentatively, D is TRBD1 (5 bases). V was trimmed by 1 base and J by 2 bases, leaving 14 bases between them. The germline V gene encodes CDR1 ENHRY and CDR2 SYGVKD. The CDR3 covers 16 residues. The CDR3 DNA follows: TGTGCCATCAGTGAGTGGGGACTCCAAGGCAACTATGGCTACACCTTC. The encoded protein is CAISEWGLQGNYGYTF.

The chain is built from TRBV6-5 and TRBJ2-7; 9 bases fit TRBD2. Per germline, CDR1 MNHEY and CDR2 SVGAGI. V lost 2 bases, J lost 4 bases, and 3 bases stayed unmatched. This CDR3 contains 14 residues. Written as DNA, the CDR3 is TGTGCCAGCAGTTACGCGGGAGGGAGGTACGAGCAGTACTTC. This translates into CASSYAGGRYEQYF.

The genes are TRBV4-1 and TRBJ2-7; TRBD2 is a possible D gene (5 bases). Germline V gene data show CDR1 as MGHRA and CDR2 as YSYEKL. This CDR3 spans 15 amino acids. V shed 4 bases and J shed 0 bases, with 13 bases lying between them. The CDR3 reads CASSPRTGSSYEQYV. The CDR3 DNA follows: TGCGCCAGCAGCCCTCGGACTGGTAGCTCCTACGAGCAGTACGTC.

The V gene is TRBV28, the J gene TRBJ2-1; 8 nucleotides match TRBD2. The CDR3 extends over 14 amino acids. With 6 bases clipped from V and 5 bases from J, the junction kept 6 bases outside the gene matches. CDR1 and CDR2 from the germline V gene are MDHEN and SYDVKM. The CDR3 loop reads CASREGTRDNEQFF. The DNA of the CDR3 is TGTGCCAGCAGGGAAGGGACTAGGGACAATGAGCAGTTCTTC.

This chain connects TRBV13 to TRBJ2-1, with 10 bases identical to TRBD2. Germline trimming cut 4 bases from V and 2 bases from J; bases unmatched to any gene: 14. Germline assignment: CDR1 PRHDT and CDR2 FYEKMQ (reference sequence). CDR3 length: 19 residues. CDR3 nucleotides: TGTGCCAGCAGCTCAGCCTCCCTAGCGGGGGAGTACACCTACAATGAGCAGTTCTTC. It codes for CASSSASLAGEYTYNEQFF.

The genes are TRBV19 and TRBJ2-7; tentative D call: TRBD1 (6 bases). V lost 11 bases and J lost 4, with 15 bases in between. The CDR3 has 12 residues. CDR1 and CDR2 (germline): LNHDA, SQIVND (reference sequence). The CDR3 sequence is CAGTGFLYEQYV. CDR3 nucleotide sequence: TGTGCCGGCACAGGGTTCCTTTACGAGCAGTACGTC.

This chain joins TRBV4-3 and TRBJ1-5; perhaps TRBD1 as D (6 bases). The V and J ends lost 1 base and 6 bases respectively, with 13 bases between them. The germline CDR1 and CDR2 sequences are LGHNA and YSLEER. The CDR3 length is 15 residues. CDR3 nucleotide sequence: TGCGCCAGCAGCCAAGTTTTAAGGGGGAGTCAGCCCCAGCATTTT. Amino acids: CASSQVLRGSQPQHF.

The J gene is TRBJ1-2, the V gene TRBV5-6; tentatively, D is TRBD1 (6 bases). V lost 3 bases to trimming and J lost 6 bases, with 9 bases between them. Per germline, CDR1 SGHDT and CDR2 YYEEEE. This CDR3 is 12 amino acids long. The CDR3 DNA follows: TGTGCCAGCAGCTCAGGGGCTCATGGCTACACCTTC. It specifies CASSSGAHGYTF.

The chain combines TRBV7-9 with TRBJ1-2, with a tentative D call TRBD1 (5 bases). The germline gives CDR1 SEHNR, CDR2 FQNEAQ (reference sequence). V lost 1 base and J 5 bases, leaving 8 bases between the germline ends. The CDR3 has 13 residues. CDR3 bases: TGTGCCAGCAGCTTAGGGGGGGAATATGGCTACACCTTC. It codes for CASSLGGEYGYTF.

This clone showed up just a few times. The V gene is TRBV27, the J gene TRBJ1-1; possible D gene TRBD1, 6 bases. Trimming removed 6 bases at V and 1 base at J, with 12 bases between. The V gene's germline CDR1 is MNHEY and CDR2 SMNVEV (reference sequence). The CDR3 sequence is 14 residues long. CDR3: CASRPRGANTEAFF. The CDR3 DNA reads TGTGCCAGCAGACCACGGGGGGCGAACACTGAAGCTTTCTTT.

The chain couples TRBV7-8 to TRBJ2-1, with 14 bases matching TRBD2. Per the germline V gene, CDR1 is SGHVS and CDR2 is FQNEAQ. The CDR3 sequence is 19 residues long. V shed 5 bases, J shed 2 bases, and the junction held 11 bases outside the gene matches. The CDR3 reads CASSATGTSGSSPYNEQFF. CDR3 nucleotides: TGTGCCAGCAGCGCGACCGGGACTAGCGGGAGCTCTCCCTACAATGAGCAGTTCTTC.

This CDR3 is CASSEARGGSGSYEQYF. CDR3 coding DNA: TGTGCCAGCAGTGAAGCGAGAGGCGGGAGTGGCTCCTACGAGCAGTACTTC. The chain couples TRBV2 to TRBJ2-7, with 7 bases matching TRBD2. The CDR3 has 17 amino acids. V gave up 0 bases and J gave up 0 bases; unmatched junction bases: 8. Per the germline V gene, CDR1 is SNHLY and CDR2 is FYNNEI.

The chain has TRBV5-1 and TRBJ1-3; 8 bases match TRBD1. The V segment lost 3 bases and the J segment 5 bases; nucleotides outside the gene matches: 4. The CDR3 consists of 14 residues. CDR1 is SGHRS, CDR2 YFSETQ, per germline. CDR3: CASSSGQERNTIYF. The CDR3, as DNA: TGCGCCAGCAGCTCGGGACAGGAGAGAAACACCATATATTTT.

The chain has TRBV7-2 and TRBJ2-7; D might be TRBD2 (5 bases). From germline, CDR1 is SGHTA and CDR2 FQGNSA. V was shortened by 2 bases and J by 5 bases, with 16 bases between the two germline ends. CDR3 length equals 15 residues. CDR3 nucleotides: TGTGCCAGCAGCTTATCCCCTCAGCGGAGTAACGAGCAGTACTTC. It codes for CASSLSPQRSNEQYF.

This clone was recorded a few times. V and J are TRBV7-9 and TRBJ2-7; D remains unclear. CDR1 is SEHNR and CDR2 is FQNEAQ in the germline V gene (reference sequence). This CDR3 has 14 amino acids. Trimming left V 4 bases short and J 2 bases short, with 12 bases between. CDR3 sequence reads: CASSYRDTTYEQYF. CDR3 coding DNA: TGTGCCAGCAGCTATCGAGACACCACCTACGAGCAGTACTTC.

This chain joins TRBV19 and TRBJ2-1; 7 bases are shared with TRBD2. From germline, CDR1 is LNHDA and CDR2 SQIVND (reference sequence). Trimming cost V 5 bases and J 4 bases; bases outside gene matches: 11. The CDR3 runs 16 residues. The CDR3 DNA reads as TGTGCCAGTAGTGGGACCCCTAGCGGAGATTACAATGAGCAGTTCTTC. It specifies CASSGTPSGDYNEQFF.

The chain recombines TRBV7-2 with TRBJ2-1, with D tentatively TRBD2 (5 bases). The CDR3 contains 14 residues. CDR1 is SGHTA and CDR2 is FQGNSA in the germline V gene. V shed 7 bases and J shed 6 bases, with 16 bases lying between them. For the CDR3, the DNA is TGTGCCAGCACCACACGGGTGGCGGGCAATGAGCAGTTCTTC. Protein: CASTTRVAGNEQFF.